One sample yielded the 31 T cell receptor beta chains listed below, sequenced in a study of T cells in Graves' hyperthyroidism and ophthalmopathy. Amplified TCR beta CDR3 regions came from RNA transcripts. HTBI primers were the set used in a first-round RT-PCR of the TCR CDR3. From the multiplex PCR reads, TCRdb called clonotypes with MiXCR, one entry per CDR3 protein. Counted here are about 480,000 distinct CDR3 sequences, about an eighth occurring once; the ten biggest clones make up about 17%. The sequenced material came from blood. The receptors derive from a woman in her late teens or twenties with Graves' hyperthyroidism.

This clonotype was found a few times. The chain combines TRBV4-1 with TRBJ1-1; unclear D gene. Germline CDR1 MGHRA, CDR2 YSYEKL. V lost 1 base, J lost 8 bases, and 14 bases lay in between. This CDR3 comprises 14 residues. CDR3 DNA: TGCGCCAGCAGCCAAGTCTCAAGAACCGTAGAAGCTTTCTTT. Its translation is CASSQVSRTVEAFF.

This clonotype was recorded at least ten times. The genes are TRBV11-2 and TRBJ1-2; no definite D call. Per germline, CDR1 SGHAT and CDR2 FQNNGV. With 2 bases removed from V and 4 bases from J, the gap between germline ends came to 14 bases. The CDR3 consists of 15 residues. The DNA of the CDR3 is TGTGCCAGCAGCTTATCTGAGGGTTCTACCTATGGCTACACCTTC. Translating it yields CASSLSEGSTYGYTF.

The V and J genes are TRBV30 and TRBJ2-7; 13 bases are shared with TRBD2. The J segment lost 3 bases and the V segment lost 0 bases, leaving 2 bases of the junction unmatched. CDR3 size: 15 residues. The germline V gene has CDR1 GTSNPN and CDR2 SVGIG (reference sequence). CDR3 DNA: TGTGCCTGGAGTGTATGGACTAGCGGGAGCTACGAGCAGTACTTC. This codes for CAWSVWTSGSYEQYF.

This chain joins TRBV20-1 and TRBJ2-7, with 8 bases that match TRBD1. Unmatched junction bases numbered 8, after V lost 0 bases and J lost 7 bases. The CDR3 spans 14 residues. Germline V lookup: CDR1 DFQATT, CDR2 SNEGSKA (reference sequence). CDR3 bases: TGCAGTGCTAGAGACTCGGACAGGGAGCGTGAGCAGTACGTC. It is translated as CSARDSDREREQYV.

This clonotype showed up many times. This sequence joins TRBV20-1 and TRBJ2-5, with D perhaps matching TRBD1 (6 bases). CDR3 size: 14 residues. CDR1 is DFQATT, CDR2 SNEGSKA, per germline (reference sequence). V gave up 2 bases and J gave up 5 bases, with 15 bases separating them. The CDR3 DNA sequence: TGCAGTGCTAGACCCCACAGGGACGAGGAGACCCAGTACTTC. It is translated as CSARPHRDEETQYF.

In this sample, this clonotype turned up many times. The chain couples TRBV4-1 to TRBJ2-2, with D perhaps TRBD2 (5 bases). CDR1 is MGHRA and CDR2 is YSYEKL in the germline V gene. V shed 0 bases and J shed 2 bases, with 10 bases lying between them. The CDR3 is 16 amino acids. This CDR3 reads CASSQEGADNTGELFF. The CDR3 DNA reads as TGCGCCAGCAGCCAAGAAGGAGCGGATAACACCGGGGAGCTGTTTTTT.

This clonotype was recorded many times. This chain links TRBV6-1 with TRBJ1-2; no firm D call. V lost 2 bases, J lost 8 bases, and 12 bases lay in between. Germline CDR1 MNHNS, CDR2 SASEGT. The CDR3 consists of 13 residues. CDR3 DNA: TGTGCCAGCAGTGAACGAGGAGACACGGGCTACACCTTC. The encoded protein is CASSERGDTGYTF.

This clonotype was recorded many times. The V call is TRBV12-3 or TRBV12-4, the J call TRBJ2-1; 9 bases fit TRBD2. The CDR3 runs 15 residues. The trim removed 5 bases at V and 6 bases at J, leaving 8 bases unmatched. CDR3 coding DNA: TGTGCCAGCAGTCCGGGACTAGCATTGGGCAATGAGCAGTTCTTC. This encodes CASSPGLALGNEQFF.

This clonotype has ten or more counts. This rearrangement joins TRBV6-2 or TRBV6-3 to TRBJ1-1; TRBD1 might be the D (5 bases). Germline V CDR1 and CDR2: MNHEY, SVGEGT. This CDR3 comprises 14 residues. Trimming removed 5 bases from V and 1 base from J, with 11 bases in between. The CDR3 nucleotides are TGTGCCAGCAGTAGGCAGGGACGGAACACTGAAGCTTTCTTT. It is translated as CASSRQGRNTEAFF.

This clonotype was recorded a few times. The chain couples TRBV20-1 to TRBJ1-1; a weak D match, TRBD1 (5 bases). Germline lookup yields CDR1 DFQATT and CDR2 SNEGSKA (reference sequence). The germline V and J ends were trimmed by 1 base and 2 bases, with 11 bases remaining between them. The CDR3 has 14 amino acids. The CDR3 reads CSARAGTGNTEAFF. CDR3 sequence (DNA): TGCAGTGCTAGAGCCGGGACGGGTAACACTGAAGCTTTCTTT.

The genes are TRBV30 and TRBJ1-3, with TRBD1 matching 7 bases. V gave up 0 bases and J gave up 4 bases; unmatched junction bases: 9. Germline V gene sequence: CDR1 GTSNPN, CDR2 SVGIG (reference sequence). The CDR3 is made up of 16 amino acids. CDR3 DNA sequence: TGTGCCTGGAGTGTACGCGGGACAGTGCCGGGAAACACCATATATTTT. The encoded protein is CAWSVRGTVPGNTIYF. Filled out from reference TRBV30 and TRBJ1-3, the complete variable domain reads SQTIHQWPATLVQPVGSPLSLECTVEGTSNPNLYWYRQAAGRGLQLLFYSVGIGQISSEVPQNLSASRPQDRQFILSSKKLLLSDSGFYLCAWSVRGTVPGNTIYFGEGSWLTVV.

This clonotype was counted ten times or more. The genes are TRBV12-3 or TRBV12-4 and TRBJ2-5, with TRBD1 identical over 10 bases. V lost 6 bases, J lost 4 bases, and 8 bases stayed unmatched. The CDR3 is 15 residues long. DNA of the CDR3: TGTGCCAGCAGCCCACGACAGGGGGCAGGAGAGACCCAGTACTTC. Protein product: CASSPRQGAGETQYF.

This clonotype has a count of ten or more. The chain couples TRBV7-9 to TRBJ2-1; TRBD2 matches 8 bases. CDR1 is SEHNR, CDR2 FQNEAQ, per germline (reference sequence). The V gene end was trimmed by 7 bases and the J gene end by 8 bases; junction bases not matched to a gene: 7. CDR3 length: 13 amino acids. The CDR3 region has the DNA TGTGCCAGCACCACCGGGACTAGGCATGAGCAGTTCTTC. It specifies CASTTGTRHEQFF.

This clonotype was picked up many times. The gene calls are TRBV30 and TRBJ2-3, with D maybe TRBD2 (6 bases). CDR3 length: 15 residues. V shed 0 bases and J shed 4 bases, with 14 bases lying between them. Germline V gene data show CDR1 as GTSNPN and CDR2 as SVGIG (reference sequence). The CDR3 DNA reads as TGTGCCTGGAGTGTGGGACTGACTTACCCAGATACGCAGTATTTT. Protein: CAWSVGLTYPDTQYF. Supplemented by reference TRBV30 and TRBJ2-3, the full variable domain reads SQTIHQWPATLVQPVGSPLSLECTVEGTSNPNLYWYRQAAGRGLQLLFYSVGIGQISSEVPQNLSASRPQDRQFILSSKKLLLSDSGFYLCAWSVGLTYPDTQYFGPGTRLTVL.

This clonotype was seen at least ten times. In nucleotides, the CDR3 is TGTGCCAGCAGCCCGGGGGCATTCAATGAGCAGTTCTTC. Protein sequence: CASSPGAFNEQFF. The gene calls are TRBV7-3 and TRBJ2-1, with D tentatively TRBD1 or TRBD2 (6 bases each). The CDR3 consists of 13 residues. Trimming removed 5 bases from V and 6 bases from J, with 11 bases in between. In germline, CDR1 is SGHTA, CDR2 FQGTGA.

The chain carries TRBV7-9 and TRBJ1-1; the match to TRBD1 covers 8 bases. Looked up from germline, CDR1 is SEHNR and CDR2 is FQNEAQ (reference sequence). This CDR3 is built from 17 residues. J was trimmed by 12 bases and V by 6 bases; bases with no gene match: 24. The CDR3 reads CASSHGQGRSLPPSSFF. The CDR3 DNA reads as TGTGCCAGCAGTCACGGACAGGGCCGTAGCTTACCACCTTCTTCTTTCTTT.

V gene TRBV11-3 combines with J gene TRBJ2-1, with 9 bases aligning to TRBD1. TRBJ2-7 matches the DNA end more closely, so the J call is doubtful. Germline CDR1 SGHNT, CDR2 YENEEA. The CDR3 length is 17 residues. This CDR3 is CASSLDWVGQGHNEQYV. CDR3 nucleotides: TGTGCCAGCAGCTTAGATTGGGTGGGACAGGGCCACAATGAGCAGTACGTC.

This clonotype was recorded many times. The rearrangement links TRBV12-3 or TRBV12-4 to TRBJ2-3; the match to TRBD2 covers 11 bases. The V gene end was trimmed by 7 bases and the J gene end by 5 bases; junction bases not matched to a gene: 8. This CDR3 spans 15 amino acids. The CDR3 nucleotides read TGTGCCAGCACCTACGGGACTAGCGGTGGAGATACGCAGTATTTT. Translated: CASTYGTSGGDTQYF.

The genes are TRBV5-6 and TRBJ2-5, with 8 bases matching TRBD1. V shed 4 bases and J 1 base; nucleotides not matched to a gene: 3. Germline CDR1 reads SGHDT; CDR2 reads YYEEEE. This CDR3 is built from 14 residues. The DNA for the CDR3 is TGTGCCAGCAGCGGGACAGGAGTCCAAGAGACCCAGTACTTC. Translation gives CASSGTGVQETQYF.

This clonotype was seen many times. The chain recombines TRBV3-1 with TRBJ2-1; 9 bases are a match to TRBD1. Trimming cost V 4 bases and J 15 bases; bases outside gene matches: 16. Germline CDR1 LGHDT, CDR2 YNNKEL (reference sequence). The CDR3 sequence is 15 residues long. The CDR3 here is CASSLNLPGQGPRFF. The CDR3 coding sequence is TGTGCCAGCAGCCTAAATCTACCGGGACAGGGTCCTCGGTTCTTC.

V and J are TRBV4-2 and TRBJ2-7; TRBD2 aligns across 7 bases. The V gene's germline CDR1 is LGHNA and CDR2 YNFKEQ. The CDR3 runs to 12 residues. The V segment lost 10 bases and the J segment 6 bases; nucleotides outside the gene matches: 9. DNA for the CDR3: TGTGCCACTGGGGGGGGAAGTGGCGAGCAGTACTTC. Translating it yields CATGGGSGEQYF.

This clonotype was seen at least ten times. V usage is TRBV7-9 and J usage is TRBJ2-1; 9 bases are a match to TRBD2. J was trimmed by 7 bases and V by 4 bases; bases with no gene match: 8. Germline-derived CDR1 and CDR2 are SEHNR and FQNEAQ (reference sequence). The CDR3 length is 15 residues. The CDR3 loop is CASSSGIAGVNEQFF. For the CDR3, the DNA is TGTGCCAGCAGCTCCGGAATAGCGGGAGTGAATGAGCAGTTCTTC.

This clonotype was seen only once. Mismatch with germline at one junction end may stem from a read error. The genes are TRBV7-7 and TRBJ2-7; 7 bases are a match to TRBD1. Germline CDR1 SSHAT, CDR2 FNYEAQ (reference sequence). The CDR3 is 13 amino acids. The CDR3 bases are TGTGCTAGCAGCTTCGGACAGGACTACGAGCAGTACTTC. Its protein is CASSFGQDYEQYF. Combining the CDR3 with reference TRBV7-7 and TRBJ2-7 gives the whole variable domain GAGVSQSPRYKVTKRGQDVTLRCDPISSHATLYWYQQALGQGPEFLTYFNYEAQPDKSGLPSDRFSAERPEGSISTLTIQRTEQRDSAMYRCASSFGQDYEQYFGPGTRLTVT.

This chain uses TRBV7-9 with TRBJ2-3; 14 nucleotides agree with TRBD2. Germline CDR1 is SEHNR and CDR2 is FQNEAQ (reference sequence). The trim removed 0 bases at V and 5 bases at J, leaving 4 bases unmatched. CDR3 length: 17 amino acids. CDR3 bases: TGTGCCAGCAGCTTAGCTACAGGACTAGCGGGAGGAGATACGCAGTATTTT. Protein: CASSLATGLAGGDTQYF.

This clonotype turned up a few times. The rearrangement uses TRBV20-1 and TRBJ2-7, with 8 nucleotides matching TRBD2. The germline gives CDR1 DFQATT, CDR2 SNEGSKA (reference sequence). The CDR3 has 15 amino acids. J was trimmed by 1 base and V by 0 bases; bases with no gene match: 5. The CDR3 coding sequence is TGCAGTGCTAGAGATAGCGGGACTAGTTCCTACGAGCAGTACTTC. Its protein product is CSARDSGTSSYEQYF.

In this sample, this clonotype turned up many times. The V and J genes are TRBV2 and TRBJ2-2; TRBD2 might be the D (6 bases). Germline loops: CDR1 SNHLY, CDR2 FYNNEI. The CDR3 is 14 residues long. V gave up 7 bases and J gave up 4 bases, with 13 bases separating them. CDR3 bases: TGTGCCAGCAAGCGGGCTAGTTCCACCGGGGAGCTGTTTTTT. It specifies CASKRASSTGELFF.

This clonotype was counted at least ten times. The V call is TRBV30, the J call TRBJ1-6; a weak D match, TRBD1 (5 bases). This CDR3 spans 15 amino acids. Per the germline V gene, CDR1 is GTSNPN and CDR2 is SVGIG (reference sequence). The V end was cut by 0 bases, the J end by 8 bases, with 14 bases between. The CDR3: CAWSVRPGGDSPLHF. The DNA for the CDR3 is TGTGCCTGGAGTGTACGGCCGGGAGGGGATTCACCCCTCCACTTT.

This clonotype was recorded at least ten times. The genes are TRBV2 and TRBJ1-4; D might be TRBD1 (5 bases). Germline assignment: CDR1 SNHLY and CDR2 FYNNEI. The CDR3 sequence is 16 residues long. Trimming took 2 bases from V and 0 from J, leaving 10 bases between them. The CDR3 here is CASSESQGSTNEKLFF. CDR3 nucleotide sequence: TGTGCCAGCAGTGAATCGCAGGGATCAACTAATGAAAAACTGTTTTTT.

The J gene is TRBJ2-1, the V gene TRBV19; 14 positions match TRBD2. CDR3 length: 17 amino acids. V gave up 5 bases and J gave up 3 bases; unmatched junction bases: 6. Per the germline V gene, CDR1 is LNHDA and CDR2 is SQIVND (reference sequence). This chain's CDR3 is CASSSLTSGRGYNEQFF. The CDR3 region has the DNA TGTGCCAGTAGTTCCCTGACTAGCGGGAGGGGCTACAATGAGCAGTTCTTC.

The chain joins TRBV12-3 or TRBV12-4 to TRBJ1-5; perhaps TRBD1 as D (5 bases). The CDR3 sequence is 14 residues long. Trimming took 11 bases from V and 2 from J, leaving 16 bases between them. The CDR3 DNA is TGTGCCTCATGGGGGGGGGGTGGCAATCAGCCCCAGCATTTT. This encodes CASWGGGGNQPQHF.

This clonotype has a count of ten or more. The rearrangement uses TRBV11-3 and TRBJ2-1; the match to TRBD2 covers 8 bases. The CDR3 loop spans 15 amino acids. Germline-derived CDR1 and CDR2 are SGHNT and YENEEA. V lost 1 base to trimming and J lost 12 bases; unmatched junction nucleotides: 11. CDR3 DNA: TGTGCCAGCAGCTTAGGGGGCCGGCGGGAGGAGGGGCAGTTCTTC. It specifies CASSLGGRREEGQFF.